Below are 26 T cell receptor beta chains sequenced from a single sample in a study of blood T cell repertoires in COVID-19 (dated by TCRdb to 2020 to 2021). The library was produced with the immunoSEQ multiplex PCR assay. TCRdb provides this immuneACCESS table in a form limited to in-frame rearrangements. Some clones are lacking; in checked studies, under half of them reflect an unresolved V gene, and why the rest are absent is not known. The sample table contains 30,000 to 45,000 clones; only one count was recorded for 90% of them. The ten largest clones add up to more than 4% of the sample. The sample comprised peripheral blood. The receptor source for this set is a human donor in a cohort sampled during active COVID-19.

This clone was detected once. This rearrangement joins TRBV5-5 to TRBJ1-5; D is undetermined. V lost 4 bases and J 0 bases, leaving 11 bases between the germline ends. Germline loops: CDR1 SGHKS, CDR2 YYEKEE (reference sequence). The CDR3 is 15 amino acids. The DNA for the CDR3 is TGTGCCAGCAGCGTGGACGGTCCTAGCAATCAGCCCCAGCATTTT. This sequence encodes CASSVDGPSNQPQHF. The full variable domain, with the rest looked up from reference TRBV5-5 and TRBJ1-5, is DAGVTQSPTHLIKTRGQQVTLRCSPISGHKSVSWYQQVLGQGPQFIFQYYEKEERGRGNFPDRFSARQFPNYSSELNVNALLLGDSALYLCASSVDGPSNQPQHFGDGTRLSIL.

J is TRBJ1-1 and V is TRBV6-2 or TRBV6-3; possibly TRBD1 for D (5 bases). The CDR3 is made up of 14 amino acids. V was clipped by 5 bases and J by 1 base, with 11 bases between them. The germline V gene has CDR1 MNHEY and CDR2 SVGEGT. The CDR3 spells CASSQYGANTEAFF. The CDR3 nucleotides read TGTGCCAGCAGTCAATATGGGGCGAACACTGAAGCTTTCTTT.

The V gene is TRBV9, the J gene TRBJ1-3, with D possibly being TRBD1 (5 bases). This CDR3 has 16 amino acids. V was trimmed by 3 bases and J by 0 bases, leaving 13 bases between them. Germline V gives CDR1 SGDLS, CDR2 YYNGEE. The CDR3 is CASSASTGPSGNTIYF. The CDR3 region has the DNA TGTGCCAGCAGCGCCTCTACAGGTCCCTCTGGAAACACCATATATTTT.

The chain is built from TRBV7-9 and TRBJ2-1, with 9 bases aligning to TRBD2. Per germline, CDR1 SEHNR and CDR2 FQNEAQ (reference sequence). The CDR3 is made up of 16 amino acids. Trimming removed 3 bases from V and 0 bases from J; junction bases left unmatched: 3. In nucleotides, the CDR3 is TGTGCCAGCAGCTTGCTTAGCGGGAGCTCCTACAATGAGCAGTTCTTC. It yields the protein CASSLLSGSSYNEQFF.

The chain employs TRBV7-9 and TRBJ2-1, with D possibly TRBD2 on 7 matching bases. This CDR3 spans 17 amino acids. Germline V gene sequence: CDR1 SEHNR, CDR2 FQNEAQ (reference sequence). The V end lost 5 bases, the J end lost 7 bases, and 24 bases lay between the germline ends. CDR3 DNA sequence: TGTGCCAGCAGCCCCCGCAGGGGCGGGAGCGTCTGGAATGAGCAGTTCTTC. This codes for CASSPRRGGSVWNEQFF.

This clone was counted once. This chain connects TRBV28 to TRBJ2-2; 16 positions match TRBD2. V lost 5 bases and J lost 5; bases outside the gene matches: 5. This CDR3 is 17 amino acids long. Germline V gene data show CDR1 as MDHEN and CDR2 as SYDVKM. CDR3 loop: CASSGGLAGGRTGELFF. Here the CDR3 DNA reads TGTGCCAGCAGTGGGGGACTAGCGGGAGGGCGGACCGGGGAGCTGTTTTTT.

In its sample, this clone was seen once. The chain recombines TRBV2 with TRBJ2-1, with 7 bases matching TRBD2. The length of the CDR3 is 15 residues. Germline values: CDR1 SNHLY, CDR2 FYNNEI. After removal of 8 bases from V and 5 bases from J, the junction contained 12 bases not matched to a gene. The CDR3 DNA follows: TGTGCCAGCCTCAAAAACCTAGCGGCTAACAATGAGCAGTTCTTC. Its protein product is CASLKNLAANNEQFF.

The rearrangement links TRBV2 to TRBJ1-3; D call uncertain. CDR3 size: 17 residues. Looked up from germline, CDR1 is SNHLY and CDR2 is FYNNEI. V was pared by 0 bases and J by 0 bases, with 12 bases between. The CDR3 loop is CASSEASRPGSGNTIYF. The CDR3 nucleotides read TGTGCCAGCAGTGAAGCTTCAAGACCGGGCTCTGGAAACACCATATATTTT.

This clone was seen a single time. CDR3 sequence: CSASDGGDTYNSPLHF. The CDR3 DNA follows: TGCAGTGCTAGTGATGGGGGCGATACATATAATTCACCCCTCCACTTT. This rearrangement joins TRBV20-1 to TRBJ1-6, with D possibly matching TRBD1 (6 bases). Germline V gene data show CDR1 as DFQATT and CDR2 as SNEGSKA (reference sequence). The length of the CDR3 is 16 residues. The germline V and J ends were trimmed by 3 bases and 4 bases, with 16 bases remaining between them.

This clone has just one count. The chain employs TRBV6-2 or TRBV6-3 and TRBJ2-2; 9 bases align to TRBD1. CDR1 is MNHEY and CDR2 is SVGEGT in the germline V gene. V lost 0 bases, J lost 5 bases, and 4 bases stayed unmatched. This CDR3 contains 16 residues. CDR3 protein: CASSYSGTGRTGELFF. CDR3 bases: TGTGCCAGCAGTTACTCCGGGACAGGGCGAACCGGGGAGCTGTTTTTT.

The genes are TRBV9 and TRBJ2-3, with 8 bases that match TRBD2. The germline V gene encodes CDR1 SGDLS and CDR2 YYNGEE. The CDR3 length is 16 residues. V lost 6 bases and J lost 1; bases outside the gene matches: 10. The CDR3 spells CASTGDSREGTDTQYF. The CDR3 DNA reads as TGTGCCAGCACCGGCGACTCGCGGGAGGGCACAGATACGCAGTATTTT.

The table lists this clone with a count of one. The chain carries TRBV18 and TRBJ2-1, with 10 bases aligning to TRBD1. Losses at the gene ends were 1 base for V and 3 bases for J; bases not matched to a gene: 3. Germline V CDR1 and CDR2: KGHSH, LQKENI. This CDR3 is 16 amino acids long. The CDR3 loop reads CASSPQTGGGYNEQFF. CDR3 in DNA: TGTGCCAGCTCACCACAGACAGGGGGCGGCTACAATGAGCAGTTCTTC.

This clone was picked up a small number of times. This sequence joins TRBV7-2 and TRBJ1-3, with TRBD1 as a possible D gene (6 bases). The V end was cut by 5 bases, the J end by 7 bases, with 18 bases between. Germline loops: CDR1 SGHTA, CDR2 FQGNSA. The CDR3 extends over 15 amino acids. The CDR3 coding sequence is TGTGCCAGCAGCCCCCAGGGGAAGCTATGGAACACCATATATTTT. Protein: CASSPQGKLWNTIYF.

V usage is TRBV19 and J usage is TRBJ1-1; TRBD1 matches at 7 bases. The CDR3 totals 14 residues. Germline CDR1 and CDR2: LNHDA and SQIVND (reference sequence). V shed 6 bases, J shed 6 bases, and the junction held 10 bases outside the gene matches. The CDR3 nucleotides read TGTGCCAGTAGCCCCAGGGGGGCAGGGCCTGAAGCTTTCTTT. Encoded protein: CASSPRGAGPEAFF.

This sequence joins TRBV7-2 and TRBJ1-1; possible D gene TRBD1, 5 bases. Trimming took 5 bases from V and 1 from J, leaving 11 bases between them. The CDR3 runs to 14 residues. Germline CDR1 SGHTA, CDR2 FQGNSA. CDR3 DNA: TGTGCCAGCAGCACCAGACAGACGAACACTGAAGCTTTCTTT. This gives the protein CASSTRQTNTEAFF.

The DNA of the CDR3 is TGTGCCAGCAGCTTGGTGGACAGACGGTCCCAAGAGACCCAGTACTTC. Protein sequence: CASSLVDRRSQETQYF. The J gene is TRBJ2-5, the V gene TRBV5-6; perhaps TRBD1 as D (6 bases). CDR3 length: 16 residues. The ends were cut back, 0 bases at V and 1 base at J, with 13 bases in the middle. From germline, CDR1 is SGHDT and CDR2 YYEEEE.

The J gene is TRBJ1-1, the V gene TRBV18, with D maybe TRBD1 (6 bases). Germline V CDR1 and CDR2: KGHSH, LQKENI. The CDR3 totals 14 residues. V lost 4 bases and J lost 1, with 10 bases in between. Here the CDR3 DNA reads TGTGCCAGCTCACGACAGGCTGAGAACACTGAAGCTTTCTTT. This encodes CASSRQAENTEAFF.

The V and J genes are TRBV11-3 and TRBJ2-1; TRBD2 matches 9 bases. There are 15 residues in the CDR3. V shed 5 bases and J 2 bases; nucleotides not matched to a gene: 4. CDR1 and CDR2 (germline): SGHNT, YENEEA. The CDR3 bases are TGTGCCAGCAGCACTAGCGGGCAGACCTACAATGAGCAGTTCTTC. Translated, it gives CASSTSGQTYNEQFF.

This chain links TRBV5-6 with TRBJ1-5, with D tentatively TRBD1 (5 bases). CDR3 size: 15 residues. Germline V lookup: CDR1 SGHDT, CDR2 YYEEEE. V lost 0 bases to trimming and J lost 4 bases, with 11 bases between them. The CDR3 bases are TGTGCCAGCAGCTTGGGGAGGGGTAGTAATCAGCCCCAGCATTTT. Protein: CASSLGRGSNQPQHF.

This chain links TRBV5-8 with TRBJ1-5; D is possibly TRBD1 (5 bases). Germline CDR1 reads SGHTS; CDR2 reads YDEGEE. V shed 4 bases and J shed 8 bases, with 19 bases lying between them. The CDR3 has 15 amino acids. In DNA, the CDR3 is TGTGCCAGCAGCCCAGGGACTGTAACCCAGGAGCCCCAGCATTTT. It specifies CASSPGTVTQEPQHF.

The chain has TRBV27 and TRBJ1-6, with D perhaps matching TRBD1 (6 bases). The length of the CDR3 is 16 residues. Looked up from germline, CDR1 is MNHEY and CDR2 is SMNVEV (reference sequence). V was trimmed by 6 bases and J by 8 bases, leaving 20 bases between them. CDR3 sequence reads: CASSSGAGNYYSPLHF. For the CDR3, the DNA is TGTGCCAGCAGCTCAGGGGCAGGGAATTATTATTCACCCCTCCACTTT.

V usage is TRBV6-5 and J usage is TRBJ2-7; D is perhaps TRBD1 (5 bases). Germline loops: CDR1 MNHEY, CDR2 SVGAGI. The CDR3 sequence is 12 residues long. The V gene lost 6 bases and the J gene lost 3 bases, with 9 bases spanning the gap. CDR3 sequence reads: CASSRDSYEQYF. CDR3 nucleotides: TGTGCCAGCAGCCGAGACAGCTACGAGCAGTACTTC.

The V call is TRBV20-1, the J call TRBJ1-5; D is perhaps TRBD1 (6 bases). CDR1 DFQATT and CDR2 SNEGSKA come from the germline V gene (reference sequence). The CDR3 consists of 14 residues. Trimming shortened V by 3 bases and J by 0 bases, and 9 bases separated the two germline ends. The chain's CDR3 is CSASPRGSNQPQHF. The CDR3 nucleotides read TGCAGTGCTAGTCCCAGGGGTAGCAATCAGCCCCAGCATTTT.

This chain connects TRBV12-3 or TRBV12-4 to TRBJ2-3; possibly TRBD2 for D (6 bases). The CDR3 is 11 amino acids. Trimming left V 7 bases short and J 14 bases short, with 16 bases between. As DNA, the CDR3 is TGTGCCAGCACCTCTAGCGACCTCATGTATTTT. It specifies CASTSSDLMYF.

CDR3 DNA: TGTGCCAGCAGACGGGACAGGGGGACAGATACGCAGTATTTT. Its translation is CASRRDRGTDTQYF. This chain links TRBV6-6 with TRBJ2-3, with 11 bases lining up with TRBD1. The CDR3 runs 14 residues. Trimming cost V 6 bases and J 3 bases; bases outside gene matches: 2. Per germline, CDR1 MNHNY and CDR2 SVGAGI (reference sequence).

The rearrangement links TRBV23-1 to TRBJ1-1, with 7 bases matching TRBD1. TRBV23-1 falls under the ORF class, with uncertain function. The junction had 5 bases not matched to a gene; V was cut back by 0 bases and J by 1 base. The CDR3 has 16 amino acids. CDR3 amino acids: CASSQSDRSSNTEAFF. As DNA, the CDR3 is TGCGCCAGCAGTCAATCGGACAGGAGCTCGAACACTGAAGCTTTCTTT.